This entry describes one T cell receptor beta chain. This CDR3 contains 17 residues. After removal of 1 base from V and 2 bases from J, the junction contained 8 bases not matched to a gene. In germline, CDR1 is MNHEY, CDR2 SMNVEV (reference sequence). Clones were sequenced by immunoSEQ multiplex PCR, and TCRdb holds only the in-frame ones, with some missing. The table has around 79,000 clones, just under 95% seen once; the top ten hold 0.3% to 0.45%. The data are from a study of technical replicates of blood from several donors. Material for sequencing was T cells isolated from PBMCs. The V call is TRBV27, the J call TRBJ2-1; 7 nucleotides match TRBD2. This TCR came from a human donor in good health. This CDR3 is CASSLFWVAGAYNEQFF. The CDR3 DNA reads TGTGCCAGCAGTTTATTCTGGGTAGCGGGCGCCTACAATGAGCAGTTCTTC.